This T cell receptor beta chain is drawn from a study of blood T cell repertoires in COVID-19. In the study overall: PBMCs, B-cell-depleted T cells, or T cells were the source of the cDNA or gDNA that made up the material.

The protocol was immunoSEQ multiplex PCR, while the TCRdb copy is restricted to in-frame clones and leaves out a portion. The table records about 150,000 clones, roughly 84% of them present only once. Everyone who took part was 18 to 89 years old, and they came from about two dozen US areas. Categorization into cohorts depended on clinical history that participants reported. Input material: PBMCs or T cells enriched from blood (not recorded which). The TCR was taken from a woman in her 50s who had recovered from COVID-19.

The CDR3 region has the DNA TGTGCCATCAGTGATAACGGGGCCTACAATGAGCAGTTCTTC. It encodes CAISDNGAYNEQFF. This chain links TRBV10-3 with TRBJ2-1, with a possible D match to TRBD2 (5 bases). The CDR3 spans 14 residues. Germline values: CDR1 ENHRY, CDR2 SYGVKD. The V end lost 3 bases, the J end lost 2 bases, and 8 bases lay between the germline ends.